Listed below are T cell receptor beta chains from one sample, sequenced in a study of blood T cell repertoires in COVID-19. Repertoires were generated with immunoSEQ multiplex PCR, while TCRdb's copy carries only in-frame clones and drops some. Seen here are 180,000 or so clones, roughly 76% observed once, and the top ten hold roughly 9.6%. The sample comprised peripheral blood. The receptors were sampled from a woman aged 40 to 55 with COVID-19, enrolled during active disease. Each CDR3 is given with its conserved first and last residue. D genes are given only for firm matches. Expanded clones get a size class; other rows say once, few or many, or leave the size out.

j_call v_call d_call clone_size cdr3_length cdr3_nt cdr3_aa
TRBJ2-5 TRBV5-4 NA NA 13 TGTGCCAGCAGCTTAGATAGCGGAAAGACCCAGTACTTC CASSLDSGKTQYF
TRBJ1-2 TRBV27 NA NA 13 TGTGCCAGCAGTTCCCTACCTAACTATGGCTACACCTTC CASSSLPNYGYTF
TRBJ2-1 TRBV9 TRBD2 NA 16 TGTGCCAGCAGCGTAGCTGGCGGGGGGGCCACGGATGAGCAGTTCTTC CASSVAGGGATDEQFF
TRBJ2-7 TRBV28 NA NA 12 TGTGCCAGCAGGAGGGGGACCTACGAGCAGTACTTC CASRRGTYEQYF
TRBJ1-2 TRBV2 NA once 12 TGTGCCCGAAGAGGGGGGGCCGTTGGCTACACCTTC CARRGGAVGYTF
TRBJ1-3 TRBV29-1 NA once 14 TGCAGCGTTTTAGGCGGGCCAAGTGGAAACACCATATATTTT CSVLGGPSGNTIYF
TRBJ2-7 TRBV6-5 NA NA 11 TGTGCCAGCAACGGGATAGGAGAGCAGTACTTC CASNGIGEQYF
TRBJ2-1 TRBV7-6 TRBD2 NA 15 TGTGCCAGCAGCTTAGCGACTAGCGGTATAGCGGAGCAGTTCTTC CASSLATSGIAEQFF
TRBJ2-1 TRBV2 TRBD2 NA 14 TGTGCCAGCAGTGAAGGACTAGCTGGCCATGAGCAGTTCTTC CASSEGLAGHEQFF
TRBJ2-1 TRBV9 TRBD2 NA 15 TGTGCCAGCAGCGCCGGGGGGGCGGGCTACAATGAGCAGTTCTTC CASSAGGAGYNEQFF
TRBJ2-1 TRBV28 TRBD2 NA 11 TGTGCCAGCAGTTACAGGACTAGCGAGTTCTTC CASSYRTSEFF
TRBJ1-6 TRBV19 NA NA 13 TGTGCCAGTCGACCCGGGGGGGATTCACCCCTCCACTTT CASRPGGDSPLHF
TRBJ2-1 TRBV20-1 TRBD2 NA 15 TGCAGTGCTAGTGGGAGACTAGCGGGGAACAATGAGCAGTTCTTC CSASGRLAGNNEQFF
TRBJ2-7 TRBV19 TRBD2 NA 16 TGTGCCAGTAGCGACAGGACTAGCGGGAGAGCCTACGAGCAGTACTTC CASSDRTSGRAYEQYF
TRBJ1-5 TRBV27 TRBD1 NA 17 TGTGCCAGCAGTTTTAGGGGGCTTGGGATGGGCAATCAGCCCCAGCATTTT CASSFRGLGMGNQPQHF
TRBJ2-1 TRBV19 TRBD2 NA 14 TGTGCCACCTCAAGCGGGAGGGCCTACAATGAGCAGTTCTTC CATSSGRAYNEQFF
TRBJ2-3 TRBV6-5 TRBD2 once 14 TGTGCCAGCAGGTTAGCGGGGGGAACAGATACGCAGTATTTT CASRLAGGTDTQYF
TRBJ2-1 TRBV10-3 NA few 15 TGTGCCATCAGGCAAGACGGGACTTCCTACAATGAGCAGTTCTTC CAIRQDGTSYNEQFF
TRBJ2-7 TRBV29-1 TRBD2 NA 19 TGCAGCGTGGCGGGGGGCGGACCCCCGAGCGGGAGGGCTTCAGACGAGCAGTACTTC CSVAGGGPPSGRASDEQYF
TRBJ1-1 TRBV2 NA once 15 TGTGCCAGCAGTGAAACAGGAGGGGCTTATAGTGAAGCTTTCTTT CASSETGGAYSEAFF
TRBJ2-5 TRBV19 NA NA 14 TGTGCCAGTAGTATGGGCCAAAACCAAGAGACCCAGTACTTC CASSMGQNQETQYF
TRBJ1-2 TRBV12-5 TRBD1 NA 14 TGTGCTAGTGCCCTGACAGGGCGGACGAATGGCTACACCTTC CASALTGRTNGYTF
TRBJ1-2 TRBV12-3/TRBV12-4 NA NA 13 TGTGCCAGCAGTTTGGGGGGTAACTATGGCTACACCTTC CASSLGGNYGYTF
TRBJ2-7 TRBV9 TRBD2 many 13 TGTGCCAGCAGCGGGACTAGTTCCTACGAGCAGTACTTC CASSGTSSYEQYF
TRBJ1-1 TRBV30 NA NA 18 TGTGCCTGGAGTGTACGATCGATTGGTCTCCCGAGGAACACTGAAGCTTTCTTT CAWSVRSIGLPRNTEAFF
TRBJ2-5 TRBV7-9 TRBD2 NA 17 TGTGCCAGCAGCTCGACGGGACTAGCGGGAGGGTGGGAGACCCAGTACTTC CASSSTGLAGGWETQYF
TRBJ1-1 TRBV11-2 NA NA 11 TGTGCCAGCAGTAGAAACGTAGAAGCTTTCTTT CASSRNVEAFF
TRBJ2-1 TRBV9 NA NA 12 TGTGCCAGCAGCTCTTCTAGTGATGAGCAGTTCTTC CASSSSSDEQFF
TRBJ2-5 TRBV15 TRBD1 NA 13 TGTGCCACCAGTACAGGGGGCGAAGAGACCCAGTACTTC CATSTGGEETQYF
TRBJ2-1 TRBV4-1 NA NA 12 TGCGCCAGCAAGGGTGCGGGCGATGAGCAGTTCTTC CASKGAGDEQFF
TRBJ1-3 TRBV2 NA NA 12 TGTGCCAGCGAACATAATGGAAACACCATATATTTT CASEHNGNTIYF
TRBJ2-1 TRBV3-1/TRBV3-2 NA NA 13 TGTGCCAGCAGAAGGGACTCCTTCAATGAGCAGTTCTTC CASRRDSFNEQFF
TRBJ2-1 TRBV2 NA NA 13 TGTGCCAGCTCTGGCCGATCCTACAATGAGCAGTTCTTC CASSGRSYNEQFF
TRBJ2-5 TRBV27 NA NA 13 TGTGCCAGCAGACCGCGGGGAAAAGAGACCCAGTACTTC CASRPRGKETQYF
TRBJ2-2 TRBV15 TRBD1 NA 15 TGTGCCACCAGCAGTTGGGACAGACAGACCGGGGAGCTGTTTTTT CATSSWDRQTGELFF
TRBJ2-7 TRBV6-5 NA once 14 TGTGCCAGCAGATCGACACAAAGCTCCTACGAGCAGTACTTC CASRSTQSSYEQYF
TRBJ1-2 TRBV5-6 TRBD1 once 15 TGTGCCAGCAGCTTGGCCTCGGACAGGAACTATGGCTACACCTTC CASSLASDRNYGYTF
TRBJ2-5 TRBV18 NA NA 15 TGTGCCAGCTCACAAAACGACAGGAGACAAGAGACCCAGTACTTC CASSQNDRRQETQYF
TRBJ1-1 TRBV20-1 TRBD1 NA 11 TGCAGTGCTGACAGGGACACTGAAGCTTTCTTT CSADRDTEAFF
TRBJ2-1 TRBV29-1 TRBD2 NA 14 TGCAGCGTTGAGGGCGGGAGCCTTGGCAATGAGCAGTTCTTC CSVEGGSLGNEQFF
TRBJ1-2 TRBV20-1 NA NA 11 TGCAGCACCTATGAGCGGTCAGGCTACACCTTC CSTYERSGYTF
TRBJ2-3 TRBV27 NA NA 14 TGTGCCAGCCGCACGGCTGCGGGCACAGATACGCAGTATTTT CASRTAAGTDTQYF
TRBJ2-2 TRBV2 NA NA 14 TGTGCCAGCAGGGAAAATATAAACACCGGGGAGCTGTTTTTT CASRENINTGELFF
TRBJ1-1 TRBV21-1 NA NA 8 TGTGCCAACAAGGGGGCTTTCTTT CANKGAFF
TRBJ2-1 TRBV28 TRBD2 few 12 TGTGCCAGCAGGGGGAGGGGAACAGAGCAGTTCTTC CASRGRGTEQFF
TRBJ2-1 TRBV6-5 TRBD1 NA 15 TGTGCCAGCAGTTCTGACAGGGGTACCTACAATGAGCAGTTCTTC CASSSDRGTYNEQFF
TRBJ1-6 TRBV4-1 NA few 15 TGCGCCAGCAGCCAAGGGCCCTCAACGGGATCACCCCTCCACTTT CASSQGPSTGSPLHF